Below are 8 T cell receptor beta chains sequenced from a single sample in a study of early T cells in non-severe SARS-CoV-2 infection (dated by TCRdb to about 2021). Libraries were prepared through 5' RACE. Instrument used: NextSeq 500. TCRdb passed the public sequencing reads through fastp at Q25 and MiXCR, retaining productive beta sequences. One record per CDR3 amino acid sequence lists the most common genes and DNA. Present in this sample are just over 65,000 distinct CDR3 sequences, about 13% of which were seen just once. Roughly 8.3% of the sample is taken by the ten largest. Sequencing was done on a sample of whole blood. All receptors come from an adult who was a healthcare worker with PCR-confirmed SARS-CoV-2 infection or an uninfected control (not recorded which).

This clonotype was counted only a few times. The chain joins TRBV28 to TRBJ2-1, with 9 bases that match TRBD2. V shed 4 bases, J shed 13 bases, and the junction held 5 bases outside the gene matches. This CDR3 comprises 12 residues. Germline V CDR1 and CDR2: MDHEN, SYDVKM. CDR3 residues: CASSSNSGRQFF. CDR3 nucleotides: TGTGCCAGCAGTTCTAATAGCGGGAGACAGTTCTTC.

The gene calls are TRBV3-1 and TRBJ2-7; the D is unclear. V shed 5 bases and J shed 4 bases, with 9 bases lying between them. From germline, CDR1 is LGHDT and CDR2 YNNKEL (reference sequence). The CDR3 loop spans 12 amino acids. The CDR3 region is CASSAQLYEQYF. The CDR3 DNA sequence: TGTGCCAGCAGCGCGCAGCTGTACGAGCAGTACTTC.

In its sample, this clonotype was seen a few times. CDR3 amino acids: CASSLTGRGQETQYF. The CDR3, as DNA: TGTGCCAGCAGCTTGACGGGGAGGGGGCAAGAGACCCAGTACTTC. This chain joins TRBV5-6 and TRBJ2-5, with a tentative D call TRBD2 (7 bases). This CDR3 is 15 amino acids long. Trimming pared 1 base from V and 2 bases from J, leaving 12 bases between. Germline CDR1 is SGHDT and CDR2 is YYEEEE.

The J gene is TRBJ2-7, the V gene TRBV20-1; D may be TRBD2 (6 bases). The CDR3 loop spans 14 amino acids. Trimming removed 6 bases from V and 7 bases from J, with 22 bases in between. The germline V gene encodes CDR1 DFQATT and CDR2 SNEGSKA (reference sequence). The CDR3 sequence is CSAHGGSLVKEQYF. The CDR3 nucleotides are TGCAGTGCACACGGAGGGTCGTTAGTTAAGGAGCAGTACTTC.

This clonotype was counted at least ten times. The rearrangement uses TRBV27 and TRBJ2-7; D remains ambiguous. Trimming shortened V by 9 bases and J by 6 bases, and 21 bases separated the two germline ends. The germline V gene has CDR1 MNHEY and CDR2 SMNVEV (reference sequence). The CDR3 is 14 residues long. The DNA for the CDR3 is TGTGCCAGTTCCTCGATACGAAGTGTGGGCGAGCAGTACTTC. Its protein is CASSSIRSVGEQYF.

The chain joins TRBV6-5 to TRBJ1-5, with TRBD1 as a possible D gene (5 bases). The CDR3 covers 14 residues. Germline CDR1 MNHEY, CDR2 SVGAGI. Trimming removed 5 bases at V and 5 bases at J, with 13 bases between. The CDR3 loop reads CASSDRDRYQPQHF. The DNA for the CDR3 is TGTGCCAGCAGTGACCGGGACCGATATCAGCCCCAGCATTTT.

This clonotype is labeled medium-sized. The chain recombines TRBV7-9 with TRBJ2-1; 9 nucleotides match TRBD1. Germline V gives CDR1 SEHNR, CDR2 FQNEAQ (reference sequence). After removal of 5 bases from V and 3 bases from J, the junction contained 5 bases not matched to a gene. The CDR3 runs to 15 residues. The CDR3 sequence is CASSQGTGIYNEQFF. CDR3 in DNA: TGTGCCAGCAGCCAAGGGACAGGGATCTACAATGAGCAGTTCTTC.

This clonotype was counted only a few times. The chain combines TRBV5-4 with TRBJ2-2; 7 positions match TRBD2. Germline V lookup: CDR1 SGHNT, CDR2 YYREEE (reference sequence). The CDR3 covers 15 residues. J was trimmed by 3 bases and V by 5 bases; bases with no gene match: 7. The CDR3 region has the DNA TGTGCCAGCAGACCTGGACTAGGGGACACCGGGGAGCTGTTTTTT. It translates to CASRPGLGDTGELFF.